This entry lists 20 T cell receptor beta chains sequenced from one sample in a study of CD8+ T cells in alopecia areata. Investigators isolated RNA and reverse transcribed it into cDNA to act as the sequencing template. TCRdb keeps only in-frame clones here, not all; method: immunoSEQ multiplex PCR. The sample shows about 220,000 clones, under 60% of them seen only once. The treatment is: oral pan-JAK inhibitor, 5-10 mg twice daily. The specimen was CD4+ T cells sorted from blood, collected at week 4, from a patient treated with tofacitinib. These receptors were collected from a human donor with alopecia areata.

A word on this clone: The germline gene is not matched at one end of the junction; a read error may be the cause. This chain connects TRBV5-8 to TRBJ1-2; D is uncertain. The germline CDR1 and CDR2 sequences are SGHTS and YDEGEE. The CDR3 extends over 13 amino acids. CDR3 residues: CASSPPPVRAPAF. As DNA, the CDR3 is TGTGCCAGCAGCCCACCACCAGTCCGTGCCCCTGCCTTC.

The CDR3: CASSLRMGQGYEQYF. CDR3 DNA sequence: TGTGCCAGCAGCCTAAGAATGGGACAGGGCTACGAGCAGTACTTC. The J gene is TRBJ2-7, the V gene TRBV11-2; 9 bases line up with TRBD1. There are 15 residues in the CDR3. The trim removed 5 bases at V and 3 bases at J, leaving 8 bases unmatched. Germline CDR1 SGHAT, CDR2 FQNNGV.

This clone showed up just a few times. The chain joins TRBV4-3 to TRBJ1-2, with D perhaps matching TRBD1 (5 bases). Trimming removed 0 bases at V and 8 bases at J, with 16 bases between. The CDR3 extends over 15 amino acids. CDR1 LGHNA and CDR2 YSLEER come from the germline V gene. Here the CDR3 DNA reads TGCGCCAGCAGCCAAGAAGGCGGATTCGGGGACGGCTACACCTTC. Amino acid sequence: CASSQEGGFGDGYTF.

The CDR3 DNA reads TGCGCCAGCAGCTTAGAACTAGCCTCCATCACAGATACGCAGTATTTT. It specifies CASSLELASITDTQYF. The gene calls are TRBV5-1 and TRBJ2-3, with D possibly matching TRBD2 (6 bases). Germline V gene data show CDR1 as SGHRS and CDR2 as YFSETQ. Trimming cost V 2 bases and J 2 bases, with 15 bases left between them. The CDR3 runs 16 residues.

The table lists this clone with a few counts. The CDR3 loop is CASEDPLTYEQYF. The CDR3 DNA sequence: TGTGCCAGTGAGGACCCCCTAACCTACGAGCAGTACTTC. This chain joins TRBV19 and TRBJ2-7, with D unclear. CDR3 length equals 13 residues. CDR1 is LNHDA and CDR2 is SQIVND in the germline V gene (reference sequence). The germline V and J ends were trimmed by 8 bases and 2 bases, with 13 bases remaining between them.

V is TRBV29-1 and J is TRBJ2-3, with D possibly matching TRBD2 (6 bases). The CDR3 has 14 residues. Per the germline V gene, CDR1 is SQVTM and CDR2 is ANQGSEA. Trimming took off 7 bases at V and 4 bases at J, with 18 bases between the two ends. The CDR3 reads CSATRLVKADTQYF. DNA of the CDR3: TGCAGCGCTACAAGACTAGTTAAGGCAGATACGCAGTATTTT.

A few counts support this clone. The chain recombines TRBV29-1 with TRBJ2-2, with 8 bases lining up with TRBD1. The CDR3 is made up of 15 amino acids. Germline V lookup: CDR1 SQVTM, CDR2 ANQGSEA. The J segment lost 7 bases and the V segment lost 2 bases, leaving 9 bases of the junction unmatched. The chain's CDR3 is CSVEKPQGAGGELFF. The CDR3 coding sequence is TGCAGCGTTGAAAAGCCCCAGGGGGCCGGCGGGGAGCTGTTTTTT.

The chain is built from TRBV5-1 and TRBJ1-1, with 7 nucleotides matching TRBD1. Germline V gene data show CDR1 as SGHRS and CDR2 as YFSETQ. The CDR3 contains 14 residues. Trimming cost V 7 bases and J 5 bases; bases outside gene matches: 11. The CDR3 DNA reads TGCGCCAGCCGGACAGGCCCGAGCGGTACTGAAGCTTTCTTT. Its translation is CASRTGPSGTEAFF.

This clone appeared a few times. This specimen includes other DNA sequences encoding the same CDR3. V is TRBV7-9 and J is TRBJ2-7, with D uncertain. The germline V gene has CDR1 SEHNR and CDR2 FQNEAQ (reference sequence). The ends were cut back, 1 base at V and 1 base at J, with 5 bases in the middle. The CDR3 length is 13 residues. The CDR3: CASSLDMSYEQYF. The CDR3 DNA reads TGTGCCAGCAGCTTAGACATGTCCTACGAGCAGTACTTC.

The J gene is TRBJ2-5, the V gene TRBV19; 7 bases match TRBD2. CDR1 and CDR2 (germline): LNHDA, SQIVND (reference sequence). V was pared by 6 bases and J by 0 bases, with 10 bases of the junction left unmatched. This CDR3 region has 16 residues. The CDR3 DNA reads TGTGCCAGTAGCAGGAGCCTAGCGGCACACCAAGAGACCCAGTACTTC. It translates to CASSRSLAAHQETQYF.

The V gene is TRBV7-2, the J gene TRBJ1-2; 9 bases match TRBD1. Germline CDR1 and CDR2: SGHTA and FQGNSA. This CDR3 is built from 17 residues. Trimming took 2 bases from V and 2 from J; bases not matched to a gene: 9. The DNA of the CDR3 is TGTGCCAGCAGCTTACCCTTTCGACAGGGGGAAAACTATGGCTACACCTTC. Translation: CASSLPFRQGENYGYTF.

The gene calls are TRBV2 and TRBJ2-3; weak D call: TRBD2 (5 bases). V lost 5 bases, J lost 8 bases, and 14 bases lay in between. In germline, CDR1 is SNHLY, CDR2 FYNNEI. This CDR3 contains 13 residues. The CDR3 nucleotides read TGTGCCAGCAGTTCCTCGGAGGCCATTACGCAGTATTTT. As protein: CASSSSEAITQYF.

This clone was counted a few times. The chain is built from TRBV29-1 and TRBJ1-2, with a possible D match to TRBD1 (5 bases). V lost 6 bases, J lost 5 bases, and 16 bases lay in between. This CDR3 comprises 13 residues. From germline, CDR1 is SQVTM and CDR2 ANQGSEA. DNA of the CDR3: TGCAGCGTCTCGTCGTCCAGGGTATATGGCTACACCTTC. It translates to CSVSSSRVYGYTF. The entire variable domain, with the rest obtained from reference TRBV29-1 and TRBJ1-2, is as follows: SAVISQKPSRDICQRGTSLTIQCQVDSQVTMMFWYRQQPGQSLTLIATANQGSEATYESGFVIDKFPISRPNLTFSTLTVSNMSPEDSSIYLCSVSSSRVYGYTFGSGTRLTVV.

V usage is TRBV19 and J usage is TRBJ1-5; D perhaps matches TRBD1 (6 bases). CDR3 size: 14 residues. CDR1 and CDR2 (germline): LNHDA, SQIVND (reference sequence). The V and J ends lost 5 bases and 4 bases respectively, with 12 bases between them. The CDR3 sequence is CASSRRQENQPQHF. The CDR3 DNA reads as TGTGCCAGTAGTCGTCGACAGGAAAATCAGCCCCAGCATTTT.

The J gene is TRBJ2-3, the V gene TRBV5-6; 8 nucleotides line up with TRBD1. The CDR3 is 15 amino acids. Trimming cost V 4 bases and J 6 bases; bases outside gene matches: 10. The V gene's germline CDR1 is SGHDT and CDR2 YYEEEE. This chain's CDR3 is CASSPDRGSVDTQYF. In DNA, the CDR3 is TGTGCCAGCAGCCCAGACAGGGGAAGTGTCGATACGCAGTATTTT.

This clone has a count of ten or more. The chain joins TRBV7-6 to TRBJ1-3; maybe TRBD1 (5 bases). This CDR3 is 16 amino acids long. Germline assignment: CDR1 SGHVS and CDR2 FNYEAQ. V lost 1 base and J 3 bases, leaving 13 bases between the germline ends. This CDR3 reads CASSLGQGSSGNTIYF. The CDR3, as DNA: TGTGCCAGCAGCTTAGGGCAGGGAAGCAGTGGAAACACCATATATTTT.

Points on this clone: This sample includes further DNA sequences coding for the same CDR3. The rearrangement uses TRBV20-1 and TRBJ2-7, with a possible D match to TRBD1 (6 bases). V lost 3 bases to trimming and J lost 4 bases, with 7 bases between them. This CDR3 is built from 11 residues. Germline CDR1 DFQATT, CDR2 SNEGSKA (reference sequence). The CDR3 loop reads CSASRGYEQYF. Written as DNA, the CDR3 is TGCAGTGCTAGTAGGGGGTACGAGCAGTACTTC.

This clone occurred a few times. The chain joins TRBV10-3 to TRBJ2-3; 7 positions match TRBD1. V shed 10 bases and J 2 bases; nucleotides not matched to a gene: 12. The germline V gene encodes CDR1 ENHRY and CDR2 SYGVKD. This CDR3 has 15 residues. This CDR3 is CATYRGEGPTDTQYF. The CDR3 DNA follows: TGTGCCACCTACAGGGGAGAAGGACCCACAGATACGCAGTATTTT.

The chain employs TRBV27 and TRBJ1-6, with 10 bases that match TRBD1. Germline values: CDR1 MNHEY, CDR2 SMNVEV (reference sequence). Losses at the gene ends were 3 bases for V and 9 bases for J; bases not matched to a gene: 5. The CDR3 spans 15 residues. CDR3 nucleotide sequence: TGTGCCAGCAGTTTTGGGACAGGGGCGTCTTCACCCCTCCACTTT. Translating gives CASSFGTGASSPLHF.

CDR3 in DNA: TGTGCCTGGAGTGGGACGGCAGCTAACTATGGCTACACCTTC. Translating gives CAWSGTAANYGYTF. V is TRBV30 and J is TRBJ1-2; no definite D call. The CDR3 runs 14 residues. Trimming took off 1 base at V and 0 bases at J, with 9 bases between the two ends. CDR1 is GTSNPN, CDR2 SVGIG, per germline (reference sequence). The full variable domain, rest sourced from reference TRBV30 and TRBJ1-2, is SQTIHQWPATLVQPVGSPLSLECTVEGTSNPNLYWYRQAAGRGLQLLFYSVGIGQISSEVPQNLSASRPQDRQFILSSKKLLLSDSGFYLCAWSGTAANYGYTFGSGTRLTVV.